This passage covers 26 T cell receptor beta chains from one sample sequenced in a study of cytomegalovirus exposure and HLA in healthy donors. Measured with immunoSEQ multiplex PCR; TCRdb has only the in-frame clones, and not every one. The sample lists around 52,000 clones; approximately 93% were seen once. Sequenced sample: PBMCs. The receptors stem from a woman younger than 30 in good health and CMV-seronegative.

A single count supports this clone. The chain employs TRBV6-1 and TRBJ1-6; possible D gene TRBD1, 5 bases. The CDR3 length is 19 residues. The V gene's germline CDR1 is MNHNS and CDR2 SASEGT. V lost 1 base and J 2 bases, leaving 18 bases between the germline ends. The CDR3 sequence is CASSEVRKKGFTYNSPLHF. Written as DNA, the CDR3 is TGTGCCAGCAGTGAAGTTCGAAAAAAGGGGTTCACCTATAATTCACCCCTCCACTTT.

The chain uses TRBV21-1 and TRBJ2-1; the D call in the table, TRBD1, was not verified against the DNA. TRBV21-1 is a pseudogene segment. The CDR3 is 16 residues long. The CDR3 nucleotides read TGTGCCAGCATCGACGAGGGGGCGAGCTCCTACAATGAGCAGTTCTTC. Encoded protein: CASIDEGASSYNEQFF.

The chain recombines TRBV7-2 with TRBJ1-2, with 7 bases identical to TRBD1. The junction had 6 bases not matched to a gene; V was cut back by 5 bases and J by 3 bases. CDR1 is SGHTA, CDR2 FQGNSA, per germline. The CDR3 consists of 14 residues. CDR3 amino acids: CASSPGTAHYGYTF. The CDR3 DNA reads as TGTGCCAGCAGCCCAGGGACAGCTCACTATGGCTACACCTTC.

V and J are TRBV18 and TRBJ1-6, with TRBD1 as a possible D gene (6 bases). Germline V gene sequence: CDR1 KGHSH, CDR2 LQKENI. V dropped 5 bases and J dropped 6 bases, with 11 bases sitting between them. The CDR3 is made up of 14 amino acids. In nucleotides, the CDR3 is TGTGCCAGCTCAGCCAGGGGTAGTAATTCACCCCTCCACTTT. Its protein product is CASSARGSNSPLHF.

The CDR3 loop reads CASSIGPSGSHEQFF. CDR3 nucleotide sequence: TGTGCCAGCAGCATCGGGCCTAGCGGGAGTCATGAGCAGTTCTTC. V is TRBV21-1 and J is TRBJ2-1; TRBD2, as called in the table, went unchecked against the DNA. TRBV21-1 is annotated as a pseudogene. This CDR3 has 15 amino acids.

This chain links TRBV11-3 with TRBJ2-1; maybe TRBD2 (6 bases). CDR1 and CDR2 (germline): SGHNT, YENEEA. The V gene lost 5 bases and the J gene lost 0 bases, with 14 bases spanning the gap. The CDR3 contains 16 residues. CDR3 amino acids: CASSAPRGSSYNEQFF. In DNA form, the CDR3 reads TGTGCCAGCAGCGCTCCCCGGGGGAGCTCCTACAATGAGCAGTTCTTC.

This chain links TRBV5-8 with TRBJ1-5; D unclear. This CDR3 region has 12 residues. Deletions cut 4 bases from V and 9 bases from J, with 11 bases between. CDR1 is SGHTS, CDR2 YDEGEE, per germline. CDR3 in amino acids: CASSPSGGPQHF. CDR3 bases: TGTGCCAGCAGCCCCTCCGGAGGGCCCCAGCATTTT.

This clone was seen just once. The chain links TRBV1 to TRBJ2-3; TRBD2 is taken as the D call from the table, unchecked against the DNA. TRBV1 is listed as a pseudogene. This CDR3 is built from 15 residues. The CDR3 region has the DNA TGCACCAGCAGCCAGCTAGCGGGGGGGGGAGATACGCAGTATTTT. It translates to CTSSQLAGGGDTQYF.

This clone was recorded a few times. The chain combines TRBV6-1 with TRBJ1-1; D gene ambiguous. Germline V CDR1 and CDR2: MNHNS, SASEGT. V lost 4 bases and J 3 bases, leaving 9 bases between the germline ends. The CDR3 extends over 13 amino acids. CDR3 nucleotides: TGTGCCAGCAGTGTTGGGCAGCACACTGAAGCTTTCTTT. This codes for CASSVGQHTEAFF.

The rearrangement uses TRBV6-1 and TRBJ2-3; D might be TRBD2 (5 bases). The CDR3 runs to 15 residues. Germline CDR1 reads MNHNS; CDR2 reads SASEGT. The ends were cut back, 0 bases at V and 4 bases at J, with 11 bases in the middle. This chain's CDR3 is CASSEAWTLSDTQYF. DNA for the CDR3: TGTGCCAGCAGTGAAGCGTGGACTCTGTCAGATACGCAGTATTTT.

The rearrangement joins TRBV11-3 to TRBJ2-4, with TRBD1 identical over 10 bases. The CDR3 is 15 amino acids. J was trimmed by 5 bases and V by 4 bases; bases with no gene match: 5. CDR1 and CDR2 from the germline V gene are SGHNT and YENEEA. In DNA, the CDR3 is TGTGCCAGCAGCTGGAGACAGGGGGCGCAAAACATTCAGTACTTC. Translation gives CASSWRQGAQNIQYF.

CDR3 sequence: CATSGVGRDTDTQYF. CDR3 DNA sequence: TGTGCCACCTCGGGCGTCGGGCGGGACACAGATACGCAGTATTTT. The gene calls are TRBV15 and TRBJ2-3; the D gene is possibly TRBD2 (6 bases). Deletions cut 8 bases from V and 2 bases from J, with 17 bases between. There are 15 residues in the CDR3. Germline CDR1 and CDR2: LNHNV and YYDKDF (reference sequence).

The chain combines TRBV6-5 with TRBJ2-7; D ambiguous. This CDR3 contains 14 residues. Germline V CDR1 and CDR2: MNHEY, SVGAGI. V gave up 5 bases and J gave up 6 bases, with 17 bases separating them. The CDR3 reads CASSPNNPPAEQYF. In DNA form, the CDR3 reads TGTGCCAGCAGTCCAAACAATCCTCCTGCCGAGCAGTACTTC.

This chain uses TRBV13 with TRBJ2-1; 15 bases are a match to TRBD2. CDR1 and CDR2 (germline): PRHDT, FYEKMQ (reference sequence). J lost 8 bases, V lost 2 bases, and 10 bases had no gene match. This CDR3 has 18 residues. CDR3 residues: CASSLSGLAGGPGDEQFF. DNA of the CDR3: TGTGCCAGCAGCTTAAGCGGACTAGCGGGAGGGCCGGGGGATGAGCAGTTCTTC.

The J gene is TRBJ2-6, the V gene TRBV7-2, with no clear D. Germline CDR1 is SGHTA and CDR2 is FQGNSA. The CDR3 sequence is 16 residues long. The V and J ends lost 4 bases and 0 bases respectively, with 10 bases between them. The CDR3 DNA reads TGTGCCAGCAGCTCCGGGTTTCTCTCTGGGGCCAACGTCCTGACTTTC. This encodes CASSSGFLSGANVLTF. The full variable domain, its missing parts supplied by reference TRBV7-2 and TRBJ2-6, is GAGVSQSPSNKVTEKGKDVELRCDPISGHTALYWYRQSLGQGLEFLIYFQGNSAPDKSGLPSDRFSAERTGGSVSTLTIQRTQQEDSAVYLCASSSGFLSGANVLTFGAGSRLTVL.

The chain has TRBV19 and TRBJ1-2; weak D call: TRBD1 (6 bases). With 3 bases removed from V and 7 bases from J, the gap between germline ends came to 18 bases. Germline V CDR1 and CDR2: LNHDA, SQIVND (reference sequence). This CDR3 has 15 amino acids. The CDR3 is CASSMRRLQGPGYTF. CDR3 sequence (DNA): TGTGCCAGTAGTATGCGCCGACTACAGGGCCCTGGCTACACCTTC.

This chain connects TRBV30 to TRBJ2-1; the match to TRBD2 covers 7 bases. The CDR3 runs 14 residues. With V trimmed by 0 bases and J by 3 bases, 2 bases remained unmatched. Germline V gives CDR1 GTSNPN, CDR2 SVGIG (reference sequence). DNA of the CDR3: TGTGCCTGGAGTGTACAGCGGGACTACAATGAGCAGTTCTTC. Its translation: CAWSVQRDYNEQFF.

The chain has TRBV6-4 and TRBJ2-3, with 9 nucleotides matching TRBD2. This CDR3 has 15 residues. J was trimmed by 6 bases and V by 3 bases; bases with no gene match: 7. Germline values: CDR1 MRHNA, CDR2 SNTAGT. DNA of the CDR3: TGTGCCAGCAGTGAACAGAGCGGGGGGACGGATACGCAGTATTTT. Translated: CASSEQSGGTDTQYF.

The chain employs TRBV6-1 and TRBJ1-2; D gene unclear. The CDR3 covers 16 residues. CDR1 is MNHNS, CDR2 SASEGT, per germline. V lost 1 base and J lost 0, with 12 bases in between. CDR3 in amino acids: CASSEVTRTPNYGYTF. In nucleotides, the CDR3 is TGTGCCAGCAGTGAAGTGACACGAACTCCTAACTATGGCTACACCTTC.

J is TRBJ2-3 and V is TRBV7-7; D unclear. Trimming removed 1 base from V and 2 bases from J, with 7 bases in between. Germline CDR1 is SSHAT and CDR2 is FNYEAQ (reference sequence). CDR3 length: 14 residues. CDR3 amino acids: CASSLDRYTDTQYF. The CDR3 DNA is TGTGCCAGCAGCTTAGATCGGTACACAGATACGCAGTATTTT.

The chain couples TRBV5-1 to TRBJ2-5; 10 bases are shared with TRBD1. Unmatched junction bases numbered 10, after V lost 4 bases and J lost 7 bases. Germline values: CDR1 SGHRS, CDR2 YFSETQ. There are 15 residues in the CDR3. The CDR3 sequence is CASSLGQGELGTQYF. CDR3 bases: TGCGCCAGCAGCCTCGGACAGGGGGAGTTGGGGACCCAGTACTTC.

The CDR3 here is CASSFGTPSSYNEQFF. For the CDR3, the DNA is TGCGCCAGCAGTTTCGGGACTCCTAGCTCCTACAATGAGCAGTTCTTC. The V call is TRBV10-2, the J call TRBJ2-1; possible D gene TRBD2, 6 bases. With 5 bases removed from V and 0 bases from J, the gap between germline ends came to 14 bases. Per germline, CDR1 WSHSY and CDR2 SAAADI. CDR3 size: 16 residues.

This rearrangement joins TRBV7-9 to TRBJ1-5; TRBD1 agrees at 7 bases. CDR1 is SEHNR, CDR2 FQNEAQ, per germline (reference sequence). This CDR3 is built from 15 residues. J gave up 6 bases and V 4 bases, and 9 bases lay outside the gene matches. The CDR3: CASSSNRGQGQPQHF. The CDR3 DNA follows: TGTGCCAGCAGCTCTAACAGGGGCCAAGGTCAGCCCCAGCATTTT.

The chain combines TRBV29-1 with TRBJ1-1, with TRBD1 as a possible D gene (6 bases). The CDR3 has 14 amino acids. The ends were cut back, 5 bases at V and 0 bases at J, with 13 bases in the middle. The germline V gene has CDR1 SQVTM and CDR2 ANQGSEA. The CDR3 region has the DNA TGCAGCGTTACCGAGCAGGGGATGAACACTGAAGCTTTCTTT. Its protein is CSVTEQGMNTEAFF.

The CDR3: CASSDTDRGGNQPQHF. In nucleotides, the CDR3 is TGTGCCAGCAGTGACACAGACAGGGGGGGCAATCAGCCCCAGCATTTT. The chain employs TRBV25-1 and TRBJ1-5, with TRBD1 matching over 9 bases. CDR1 and CDR2 from the germline V gene are MGHDK and SYGVNS. The CDR3 length is 16 residues. V dropped 3 bases and J dropped 2; count of bases not matched to a gene: 5.

The chain uses TRBV11-2 and TRBJ1-1; D unclear. The V end was cut by 6 bases, the J end by 1 base, with 15 bases between. This CDR3 contains 15 residues. Germline CDR1 reads SGHAT; CDR2 reads FQNNGV. CDR3: CASSLGYGGNTEAFF. The CDR3 coding sequence is TGTGCCAGCAGTCTCGGGTACGGAGGGAACACTGAAGCTTTCTTT.